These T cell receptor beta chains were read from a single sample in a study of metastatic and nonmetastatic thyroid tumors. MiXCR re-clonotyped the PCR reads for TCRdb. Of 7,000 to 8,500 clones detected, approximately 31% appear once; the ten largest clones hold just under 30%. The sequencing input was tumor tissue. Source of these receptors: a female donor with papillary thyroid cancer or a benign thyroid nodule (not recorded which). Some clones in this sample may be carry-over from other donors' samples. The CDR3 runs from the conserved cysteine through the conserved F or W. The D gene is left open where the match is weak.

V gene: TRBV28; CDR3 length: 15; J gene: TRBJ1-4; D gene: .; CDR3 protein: CASSSVGTPNEKLFF
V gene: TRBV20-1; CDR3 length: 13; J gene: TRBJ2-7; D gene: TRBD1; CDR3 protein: CSAKGQPPGEQYF
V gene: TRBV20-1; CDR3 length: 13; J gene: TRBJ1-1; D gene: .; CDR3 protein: CSARQTMNTEAFF
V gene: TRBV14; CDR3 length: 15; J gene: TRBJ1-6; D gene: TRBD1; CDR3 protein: CASSPRTGYNSPLHF
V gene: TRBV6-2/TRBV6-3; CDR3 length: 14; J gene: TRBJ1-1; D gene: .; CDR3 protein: CASSYSSGVTEAFF
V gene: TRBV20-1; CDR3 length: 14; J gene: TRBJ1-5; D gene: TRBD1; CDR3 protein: CSARRTGYNQPQHF
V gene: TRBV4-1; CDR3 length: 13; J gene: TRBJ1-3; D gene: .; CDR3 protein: CASSQTRGNTIYF
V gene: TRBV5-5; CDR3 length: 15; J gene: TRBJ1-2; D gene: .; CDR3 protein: CASSSIMARRYGYTF
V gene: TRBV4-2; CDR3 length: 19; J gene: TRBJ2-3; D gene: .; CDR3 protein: CASSPGGGGANPCTDTQYF
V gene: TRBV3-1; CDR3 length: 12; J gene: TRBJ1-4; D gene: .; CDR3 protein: CASSHPNEKLFF
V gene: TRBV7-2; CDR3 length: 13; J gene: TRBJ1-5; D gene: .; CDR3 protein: CASSLGINQPQHF
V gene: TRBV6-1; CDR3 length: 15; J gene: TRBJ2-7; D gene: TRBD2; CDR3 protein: CASTSGTTSIYEQYF
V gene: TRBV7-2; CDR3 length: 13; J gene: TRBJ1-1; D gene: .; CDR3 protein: CASSMSENTEAFF
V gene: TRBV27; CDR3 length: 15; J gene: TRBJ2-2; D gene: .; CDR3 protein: CASRERAQNTTELFF
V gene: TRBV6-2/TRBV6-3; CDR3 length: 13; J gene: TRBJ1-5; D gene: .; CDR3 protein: CASSPLGNQPQHF
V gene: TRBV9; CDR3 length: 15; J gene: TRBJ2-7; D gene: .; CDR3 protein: CASSVGLPSSYEQYF
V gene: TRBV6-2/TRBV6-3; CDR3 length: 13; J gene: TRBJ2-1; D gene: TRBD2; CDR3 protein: CASTLMGRDEQFF
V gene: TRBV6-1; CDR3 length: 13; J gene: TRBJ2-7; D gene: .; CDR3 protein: CASSVDSFYEQYF